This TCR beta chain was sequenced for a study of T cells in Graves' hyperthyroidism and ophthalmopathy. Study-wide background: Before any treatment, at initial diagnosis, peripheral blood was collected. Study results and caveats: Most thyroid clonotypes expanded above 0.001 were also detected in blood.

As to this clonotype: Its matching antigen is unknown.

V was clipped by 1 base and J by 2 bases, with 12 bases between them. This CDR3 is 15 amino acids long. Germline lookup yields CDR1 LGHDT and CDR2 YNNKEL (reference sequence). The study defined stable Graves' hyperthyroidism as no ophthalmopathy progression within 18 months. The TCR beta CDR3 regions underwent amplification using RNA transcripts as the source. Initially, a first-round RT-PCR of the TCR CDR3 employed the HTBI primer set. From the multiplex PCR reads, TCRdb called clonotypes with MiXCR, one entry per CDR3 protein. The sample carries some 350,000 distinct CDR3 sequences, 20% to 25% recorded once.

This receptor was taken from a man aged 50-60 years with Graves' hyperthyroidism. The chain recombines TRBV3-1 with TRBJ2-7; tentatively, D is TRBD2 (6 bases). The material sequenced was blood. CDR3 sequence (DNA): TGTGCCAGCAGCCAAGCGGCTAGCGCACCCTACGAGCAGTACTTC. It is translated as CASSQAASAPYEQYF.